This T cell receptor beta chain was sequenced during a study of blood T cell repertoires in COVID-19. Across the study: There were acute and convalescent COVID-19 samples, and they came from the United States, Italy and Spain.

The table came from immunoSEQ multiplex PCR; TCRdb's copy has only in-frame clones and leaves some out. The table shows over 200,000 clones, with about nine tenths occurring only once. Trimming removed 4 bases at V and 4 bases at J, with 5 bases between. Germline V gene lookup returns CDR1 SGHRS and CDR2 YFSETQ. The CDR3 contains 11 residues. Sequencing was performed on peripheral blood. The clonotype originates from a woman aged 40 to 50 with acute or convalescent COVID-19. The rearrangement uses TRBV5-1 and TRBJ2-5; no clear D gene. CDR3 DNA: TGCGCCAGCAGCCGAGGAGAGACCCAGTACTTC. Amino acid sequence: CASSRGETQYF.